These 28 T cell receptor beta chains were sequenced from one sample in a study of PD-1 blockade in classical Hodgkin lymphoma. Sample time point: newly diagnosed, previously untreated cHL patient sample. The repertoire was sequenced with immunoSEQ multiplex PCR; TCRdb's copy has only in-frame clones and lacks some. The sample carries some 21,000 clones, around 94% recorded once. Sequenced input: peripheral blood mononuclear cells (PBMCs). The receptors shown here come from a human donor with classical Hodgkin lymphoma.

This clone appeared a single time. The rearrangement uses TRBV25-1 and TRBJ2-7; the D gene is possibly TRBD2 (5 bases). The germline CDR1 and CDR2 sequences are MGHDK and SYGVNS. The CDR3 has 15 amino acids. The V end was cut by 8 bases, the J end by 1 base, with 18 bases between. In DNA, the CDR3 is TGTGCCAGCGGACCCTCTAGGAGGAGTTCCTACGAGCAGTACTTC. Its protein product is CASGPSRRSSYEQYF.

The chain is built from TRBV27 and TRBJ1-3; D ambiguous. Germline V lookup: CDR1 MNHEY, CDR2 SMNVEV (reference sequence). The CDR3 has 15 amino acids. V was pared by 7 bases and J by 1 base, with 14 bases between. The chain's CDR3 is CASMRSGRSGNTIYF. The DNA of the CDR3 is TGTGCCAGCATGAGGTCGGGGAGGTCTGGAAACACCATATATTTT.

This clone was detected once. The rearrangement joins TRBV2 to TRBJ2-3, with TRBD2 identical over 10 bases. Germline CDR1 reads SNHLY; CDR2 reads FYNNEI. The CDR3 consists of 17 residues. V was pared by 0 bases and J by 2 bases, with 5 bases of the junction left unmatched. The CDR3 sequence: CASSEALTSGDTDTQYF. The CDR3 bases are TGTGCCAGCAGTGAAGCGCTAACTAGCGGGGACACAGATACGCAGTATTTT.

V gene TRBV6-1 combines with J gene TRBJ1-1; the match to TRBD1 covers 9 bases. The V segment lost 7 bases and the J segment 3 bases; nucleotides outside the gene matches: 6. The CDR3 covers 14 residues. The germline V gene has CDR1 MNHNS and CDR2 SASEGT. The CDR3 protein is CASTSTGGYTEAFF. Here the CDR3 DNA reads TGTGCCAGCACCTCGACAGGGGGGTACACTGAAGCTTTCTTT.

The V gene is TRBV7-8, the J gene TRBJ1-1; D gene unclear. This CDR3 has 15 residues. Germline lookup yields CDR1 SGHVS and CDR2 FQNEAQ. V was trimmed by 7 bases and J by 1 base, leaving 16 bases between them. The CDR3 here is CASTSRVPKNTEAFF. In DNA form, the CDR3 reads TGTGCCAGCACCTCTAGAGTACCGAAGAACACTGAAGCTTTCTTT.

V usage is TRBV5-1 and J usage is TRBJ2-5, with D possibly being TRBD2 (7 bases). Trimming cost V 0 bases and J 5 bases, with 14 bases left between them. Germline V gene lookup returns CDR1 SGHRS and CDR2 YFSETQ. The CDR3 totals 15 residues. This CDR3 is CASSLVVGGPETQYF. The CDR3 region has the DNA TGCGCCAGCAGCTTGGTTGTGGGGGGGCCGGAGACCCAGTACTTC.

The rearrangement joins TRBV9 to TRBJ1-1; TRBD1 is a possible D gene (5 bases). The length of the CDR3 is 15 residues. Trimming took off 0 bases at V and 7 bases at J, with 16 bases between the two ends. CDR1 is SGDLS, CDR2 YYNGEE, per germline. CDR3 protein: CASSVGGASHSEAFF. CDR3 nucleotides: TGTGCCAGCAGCGTAGGGGGCGCTAGTCATAGTGAAGCTTTCTTT.

The genes are TRBV2 and TRBJ2-7; weak D call: TRBD2 (7 bases). Germline V gene data show CDR1 as SNHLY and CDR2 as FYNNEI. Trimming shortened V by 7 bases and J by 2 bases, and 15 bases separated the two germline ends. The CDR3 totals 14 residues. The CDR3 DNA reads TGTGCCAGCAAGGGGGGGCAGGGCCCCTACGAGCAGTACTTC. Translation: CASKGGQGPYEQYF.

This CDR3 is CASSYLLGDYGYTF. Written as DNA, the CDR3 is TGTGCCAGCAGTTACTTGTTAGGGGACTATGGCTACACCTTC. The chain uses TRBV6-5 and TRBJ1-2; the D gene is possibly TRBD1 (5 bases). The ends were cut back, 1 base at V and 3 bases at J, with 9 bases in the middle. Germline CDR1 MNHEY, CDR2 SVGAGI. This CDR3 contains 14 residues.

The rearrangement uses TRBV7-2 and TRBJ2-7; no definite D call. Germline V gene data show CDR1 as SGHTA and CDR2 as FQGNSA. V gave up 3 bases and J gave up 3 bases, with 6 bases separating them. The CDR3 runs 12 residues. This CDR3 reads CASSFWGYEQYF. CDR3 in DNA: TGTGCCAGCAGCTTTTGGGGCTACGAGCAGTACTTC.

The chain has TRBV28 and TRBJ1-6; maybe TRBD1 (6 bases). The CDR3 spans 16 residues. Between the trimmed V and J ends, which lost 7 bases and 7 bases, there was a span of 20 bases. CDR1 MDHEN and CDR2 SYDVKM come from the germline V gene. The CDR3 bases are TGTGCCAGCACCCCATGGGGCAGGGGATTCAATTCACCCCTCCACTTT. Translating it yields CASTPWGRGFNSPLHF.

The rearrangement links TRBV6-5 to TRBJ2-5, with a possible D match to TRBD1 (6 bases). Trimming took off 6 bases at V and 2 bases at J, with 16 bases between the two ends. Germline V gene sequence: CDR1 MNHEY, CDR2 SVGAGI. The CDR3 has 15 amino acids. The CDR3 DNA reads as TGTGCCAGCAGCCGCCAAAGGGGGATTCAAGAGACCCAGTACTTC. The encoded protein is CASSRQRGIQETQYF.

This clone showed up just once. The chain is built from TRBV19 and TRBJ2-6; 7 bases line up with TRBD1. This CDR3 is built from 16 residues. The germline CDR1 and CDR2 sequences are LNHDA and SQIVND (reference sequence). Trimming at V came to 9 bases and at J to 4 bases, leaving 12 bases not matched to a gene. The CDR3 bases are TGTGCCAGAACCGACAGGGTGGGGACGGGGGCCAACGTCCTGACTTTC. Its protein product is CARTDRVGTGANVLTF.

This chain joins TRBV6-5 and TRBJ2-7; 8 bases are shared with TRBD1. Unmatched junction bases numbered 4, after V lost 2 bases and J lost 4 bases. The V gene's germline CDR1 is MNHEY and CDR2 SVGAGI. This CDR3 has 14 residues. The CDR3 sequence is CASSYDRGSYEQYF. In DNA form, the CDR3 reads TGTGCCAGCAGTTACGACAGGGGTTCTTACGAGCAGTACTTC.

This chain uses TRBV7-2 with TRBJ1-1, with unresolved D. The CDR3 extends over 13 amino acids. The germline V gene has CDR1 SGHTA and CDR2 FQGNSA. V lost 3 bases and J lost 5, with 10 bases in between. CDR3 sequence: CASSLSTVTEAFF. CDR3 nucleotide sequence: TGTGCCAGCAGCTTGAGCACGGTGACTGAAGCTTTCTTT. Full variable domain (rest looked up from reference TRBV7-2 and TRBJ1-1): GAGVSQSPSNKVTEKGKDVELRCDPISGHTALYWYRQSLGQGLEFLIYFQGNSAPDKSGLPSDRFSAERTGGSVSTLTIQRTQQEDSAVYLCASSLSTVTEAFFGQGTRLTVV.

The gene calls are TRBV7-9 and TRBJ2-3, with TRBD1 matching 7 bases. V gave up 5 bases and J gave up 2 bases; unmatched junction bases: 13. This CDR3 has 17 amino acids. Germline-derived CDR1 and CDR2 are SEHNR and FQNEAQ (reference sequence). The CDR3 sequence: CASSPNRQGRDTDTQYF. The CDR3 DNA reads TGTGCCAGCAGCCCAAACCGACAGGGTCGGGACACAGATACGCAGTATTTT. The complete variable domain, with remaining parts taken from reference TRBV7-9 and TRBJ2-3, reads DTGVSQNPRHKITKRGQNVTFRCDPISEHNRLYWYRQTLGQGPEFLTYFQNEAQLEKSRLLSDRFSAERPKGSFSTLEIQRTEQGDSAMYLCASSPNRQGRDTDTQYFGPGTRLTVL.

The chain couples TRBV28 to TRBJ2-4; no clear D gene. V gave up 5 bases and J gave up 0 bases, with 8 bases separating them. The CDR3 length is 14 residues. Per the germline V gene, CDR1 is MDHEN and CDR2 is SYDVKM. CDR3 DNA sequence: TGTGCCAGCAGTCTATCGGTAGCCAAAAACATTCAGTACTTC. It translates to CASSLSVAKNIQYF.

The rearrangement uses TRBV5-4 and TRBJ2-6; 11 bases are a match to TRBD1. The CDR3 loop spans 14 amino acids. In germline, CDR1 is SGHNT, CDR2 YYREEE (reference sequence). The junction had 3 bases not matched to a gene; V was cut back by 9 bases and J by 4 bases. CDR3 protein: CAMDRGLGANVLTF. CDR3 nucleotide sequence: TGTGCCATGGACAGGGGGCTCGGGGCCAACGTCCTGACTTTC.

This clone was seen a few times. The rearrangement links TRBV5-1 to TRBJ2-5; D gene ambiguous. The CDR3 is 13 residues long. Trimming removed 4 bases at V and 4 bases at J, with 11 bases between. The germline V gene has CDR1 SGHRS and CDR2 YFSETQ. CDR3 residues: CASSPSRGETQYF. The CDR3 DNA is TGCGCCAGCAGCCCGAGCCGTGGAGAGACCCAGTACTTC. The full variable domain, with the rest looked up from reference TRBV5-1 and TRBJ2-5, is KAGVTQTPRYLIKTRGQQVTLSCSPISGHRSVSWYQQTPGQGLQFLFEYFSETQRNKGNFPGRFSGRQFSNSRSEMNVSTLELGDSALYLCASSPSRGETQYFGPGTRLLVL.

The chain uses TRBV27 and TRBJ2-1; 7 positions agree with TRBD1. In germline, CDR1 is MNHEY, CDR2 SMNVEV (reference sequence). The length of the CDR3 is 15 residues. Trimming took 5 bases from V and 4 from J; bases not matched to a gene: 8. The CDR3 region is CASSHRQGHYNEQFF. The CDR3 DNA reads as TGTGCCAGCAGTCATAGACAGGGTCATTACAATGAGCAGTTCTTC.

The V call is TRBV11-3, the J call TRBJ2-7; D possibly corresponds to TRBD1 (5 bases). The V end lost 5 bases, the J end lost 2 bases, and 16 bases lay between the germline ends. There are 15 residues in the CDR3. The germline V gene has CDR1 SGHNT and CDR2 YENEEA. CDR3 loop: CASSLGASPTYEQYF. In DNA, the CDR3 is TGTGCCAGCAGCCTTGGGGCTAGTCCAACCTACGAGCAGTACTTC.

V is TRBV11-2 and J is TRBJ1-1; D is uncertain. Trimming removed 4 bases at V and 11 bases at J, with 20 bases between. This CDR3 is built from 14 residues. Germline V gives CDR1 SGHAT, CDR2 FQNNGV. The CDR3 sequence: CASSSPFGVSEAFF. DNA for the CDR3: TGTGCCAGCAGCTCGCCTTTTGGGGTCAGCGAGGCTTTCTTT.

The chain recombines TRBV7-9 with TRBJ2-5, with D tentatively TRBD2 (5 bases). Deletions cut 2 bases from V and 4 bases from J, with 11 bases between. Germline V gene data show CDR1 as SEHNR and CDR2 as FQNEAQ (reference sequence). This CDR3 has 14 residues. CDR3 in amino acids: CASSLLAAGETQYF. DNA of the CDR3: TGTGCCAGCAGCTTACTAGCCGCGGGAGAGACCCAGTACTTC.

The CDR3 nucleotides read TGTGCCAGCAGCTGGGACAGTTGGTACGAGCAGTACTTC. As protein: CASSWDSWYEQYF. V usage is TRBV7-2 and J usage is TRBJ2-7; 7 bases align to TRBD1. The CDR3 length is 13 residues. Germline lookup yields CDR1 SGHTA and CDR2 FQGNSA. After removal of 4 bases from V and 4 bases from J, the junction contained 4 bases not matched to a gene.

This rearrangement joins TRBV19 to TRBJ2-1, with D perhaps being TRBD1 or TRBD2 (5 bases each). V gave up 2 bases and J gave up 5 bases, with 13 bases separating them. The CDR3 is 15 amino acids. Germline values: CDR1 LNHDA, CDR2 SQIVND (reference sequence). The CDR3 DNA is TGTGCCAGTAGTATACGGGTTGGGGGACACAATGAGCAGTTCTTC. Its translation: CASSIRVGGHNEQFF.

Only a few counts were recorded for this clone. The chain uses TRBV6-5 and TRBJ2-3; D unresolved. This CDR3 spans 14 amino acids. Germline values: CDR1 MNHEY, CDR2 SVGAGI. Trimming cost V 6 bases and J 4 bases, with 14 bases left between them. In DNA, the CDR3 is TGTGCCAGCAGGCCGGGTCTCCCCGCAGATACGCAGTATTTT. Amino acids: CASRPGLPADTQYF.

The chain uses TRBV25-1 and TRBJ2-5; either TRBD1 or TRBD2 may supply D (5 bases each). The CDR3 contains 14 residues. CDR1 is MGHDK, CDR2 SYGVNS, per germline. The V and J ends lost 1 base and 5 bases respectively, with 11 bases between them. For the CDR3, the DNA is TGTGCCAGCAGTGAATCGAGGGGCCGGGAGACCCAGTACTTC. It is translated as CASSESRGRETQYF.

In its sample, this clone was seen once. The chain links TRBV27 to TRBJ1-3; TRBD1 agrees at 8 bases. CDR1 MNHEY and CDR2 SMNVEV come from the germline V gene (reference sequence). The length of the CDR3 is 15 residues. Unmatched junction bases numbered 7, after V lost 5 bases and J lost 4 bases. The CDR3 DNA reads TGTGCCAGCAGTGTGGGGACAGGCACAGGAAACACCATATATTTT. Its translation: CASSVGTGTGNTIYF.